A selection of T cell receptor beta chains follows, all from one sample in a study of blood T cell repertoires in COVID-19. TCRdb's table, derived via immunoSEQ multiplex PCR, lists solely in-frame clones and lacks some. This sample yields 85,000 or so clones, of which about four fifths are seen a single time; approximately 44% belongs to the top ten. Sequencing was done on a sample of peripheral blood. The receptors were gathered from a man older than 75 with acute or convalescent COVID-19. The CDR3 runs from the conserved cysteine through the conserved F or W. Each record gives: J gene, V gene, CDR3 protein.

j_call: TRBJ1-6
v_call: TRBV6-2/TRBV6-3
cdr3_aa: CASSYSGTGVSSYNSPLHF

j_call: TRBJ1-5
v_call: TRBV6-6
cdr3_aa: CASSYSSGPDRGHF

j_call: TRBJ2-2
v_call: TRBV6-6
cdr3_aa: CASSYSQGTGELFF

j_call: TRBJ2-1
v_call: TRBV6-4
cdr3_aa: CASSVGPDNNEQFF

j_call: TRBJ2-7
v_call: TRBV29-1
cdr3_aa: CSVERDSTYEQYF

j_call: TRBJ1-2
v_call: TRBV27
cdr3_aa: CASGIGQGTYGYTF

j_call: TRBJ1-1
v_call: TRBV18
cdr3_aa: CASSPPGGTGNTEAFF

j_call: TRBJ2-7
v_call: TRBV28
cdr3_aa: CASSSRTAPYEQYF

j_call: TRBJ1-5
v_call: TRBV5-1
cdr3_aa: CASSPGGGQPQHF

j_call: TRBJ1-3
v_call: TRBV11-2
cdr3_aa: CASSSIINPSGNTIYF

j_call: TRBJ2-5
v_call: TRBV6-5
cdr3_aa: CASSYYSGETQYF

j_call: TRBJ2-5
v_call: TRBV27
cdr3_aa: CASSKGLAGVETQYF

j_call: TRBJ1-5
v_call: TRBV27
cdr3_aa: CASIPIEGVHSNQPQHF

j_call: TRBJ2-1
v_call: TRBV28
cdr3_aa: CASCTVDSYNEQFF

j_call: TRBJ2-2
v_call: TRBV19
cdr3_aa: CASRGRESNTGELFF

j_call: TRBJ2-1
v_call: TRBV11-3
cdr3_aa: CASSQRGDRLYNEQFF